This T cell receptor (beta chain) was identified in a study of blood T cell repertoires in COVID-19. Study overall: Material from acute and convalescent COVID-19 was sourced from the United States, Italy and Spain. T cells, B-cell-depleted T cells, or PBMCs supplied cDNA or gDNA.

Original analysis: Scientists estimated how many nucleated cells there were by amplifying reference gene primers. This table comes from immunoSEQ multiplex PCR, and its TCRdb copy is limited to in-frame clones, with some not included. V and J calls and clone size are given by that table; D and trimming were obtained from the DNA. The sample has about 210,000 clones; roughly 81% are singletons. The CDR3 has 15 amino acids. Germline values: CDR1 SGHRS, CDR2 YFSETQ. The V gene end was trimmed by 7 bases and the J gene end by 1 base; junction bases not matched to a gene: 7. This TCR was recovered from a woman in her forties or fifties with active or convalescent COVID-19. The chain couples TRBV5-1 to TRBJ2-7; 11 bases line up with TRBD1. The specimen sequenced was peripheral blood. For the CDR3, the DNA is TGCGCCAGCCGAAGGGGGACAGGGGGTTCCTACGAGCAGTACTTC. Translation: CASRRGTGGSYEQYF.